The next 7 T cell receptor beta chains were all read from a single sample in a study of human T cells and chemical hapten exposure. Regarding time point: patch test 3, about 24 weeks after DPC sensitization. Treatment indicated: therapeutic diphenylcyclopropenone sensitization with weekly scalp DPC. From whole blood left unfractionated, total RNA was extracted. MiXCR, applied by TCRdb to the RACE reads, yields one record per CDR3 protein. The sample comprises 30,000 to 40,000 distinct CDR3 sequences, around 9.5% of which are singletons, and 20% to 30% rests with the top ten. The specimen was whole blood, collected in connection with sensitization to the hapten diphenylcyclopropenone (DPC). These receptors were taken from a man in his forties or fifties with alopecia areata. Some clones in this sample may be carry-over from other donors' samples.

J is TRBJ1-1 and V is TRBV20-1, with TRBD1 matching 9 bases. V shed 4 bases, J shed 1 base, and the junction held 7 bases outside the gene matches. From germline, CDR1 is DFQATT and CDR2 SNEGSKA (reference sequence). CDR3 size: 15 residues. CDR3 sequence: CSANPGTGSNTEAFF. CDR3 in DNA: TGCAGTGCTAATCCCGGGACAGGGTCGAACACTGAAGCTTTCTTT.

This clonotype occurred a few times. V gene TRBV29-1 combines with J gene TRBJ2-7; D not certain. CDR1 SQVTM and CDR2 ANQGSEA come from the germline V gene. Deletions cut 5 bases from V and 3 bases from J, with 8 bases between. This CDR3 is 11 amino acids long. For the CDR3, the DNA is TGCAGCGTTTTAGTATTCTACGAGCAGTACTTC. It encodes CSVLVFYEQYF.

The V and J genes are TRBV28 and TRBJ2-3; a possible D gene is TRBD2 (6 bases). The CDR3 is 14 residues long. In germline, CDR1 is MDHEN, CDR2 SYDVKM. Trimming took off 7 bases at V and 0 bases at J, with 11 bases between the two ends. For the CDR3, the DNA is TGTGCCAGCAAGCGGGCGGATAGCACAGATACGCAGTATTTT. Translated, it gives CASKRADSTDTQYF.

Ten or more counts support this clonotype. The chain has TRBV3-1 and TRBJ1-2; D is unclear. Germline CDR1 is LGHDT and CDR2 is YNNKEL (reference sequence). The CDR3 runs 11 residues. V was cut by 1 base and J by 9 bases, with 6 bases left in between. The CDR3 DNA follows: TGTGCCAGCAGCCAAGTAAGCAGCTACACCTTC. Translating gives CASSQVSSYTF.

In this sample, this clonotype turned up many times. The CDR3 loop is CSARGLAATYNEQFF. The CDR3 DNA reads TGCAGTGCTAGAGGCCTAGCGGCTACCTACAATGAGCAGTTCTTC. V and J are TRBV20-1 and TRBJ2-1; 7 nucleotides align to TRBD2. With 1 base clipped from V and 2 bases from J, the junction kept 5 bases outside the gene matches. The CDR3 contains 15 residues. The V gene's germline CDR1 is DFQATT and CDR2 SNEGSKA (reference sequence).

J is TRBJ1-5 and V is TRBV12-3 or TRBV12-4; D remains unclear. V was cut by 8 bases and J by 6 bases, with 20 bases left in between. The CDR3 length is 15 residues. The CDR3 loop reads CASGPRGVGLQPQHF. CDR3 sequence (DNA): TGTGCCAGCGGCCCCCGGGGAGTAGGGCTTCAGCCCCAGCATTTT.

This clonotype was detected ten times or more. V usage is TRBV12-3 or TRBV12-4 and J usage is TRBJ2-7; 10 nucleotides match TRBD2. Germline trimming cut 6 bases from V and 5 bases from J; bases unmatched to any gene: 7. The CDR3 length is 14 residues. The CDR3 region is CASRTTSGPHEQYF. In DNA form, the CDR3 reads TGTGCCAGCAGAACGACTAGCGGGCCGCACGAGCAGTACTTC.